The 21 T cell receptor beta chains below all came from one sample that was sequenced in a study of T cells in Graves' hyperthyroidism and ophthalmopathy. It was RNA transcripts that yielded the amplified TCR beta CDR3 regions. The study used the HTBI primer set for a first-round RT-PCR of the TCR CDR3. Via MiXCR, TCRdb re-called the multiplex PCR reads, giving one row per CDR3 protein. Here the sample spans over 500,000 distinct CDR3 sequences, about 46% being singletons. Sequenced: peripheral blood or thyroid tissue (not recorded which). The origin of the receptors is an adult woman with Graves' disease, either hyperthyroidism or ophthalmopathy (not recorded which).

A few counts support this clonotype. The chain couples TRBV18 to TRBJ1-2; D unresolved. Per germline, CDR1 KGHSH and CDR2 LQKENI. The CDR3 sequence is 15 residues long. Trimming took off 3 bases at V and 5 bases at J, with 16 bases between the two ends. The CDR3 sequence is CASSPEAGGYYGYTF. The CDR3 DNA is TGTGCCAGCTCACCGGAGGCGGGCGGCTATTATGGCTACACCTTC.

This clonotype was found many times. This chain joins TRBV10-3 and TRBJ2-2, with a possible D match to TRBD1 (5 bases). The CDR3 sequence is 16 residues long. V was trimmed by 2 bases and J by 1 base, leaving 11 bases between them. Germline-derived CDR1 and CDR2 are ENHRY and SYGVKD. The CDR3 here is CAISETGNLNTGELFF. In nucleotides, the CDR3 is TGTGCCATCAGTGAGACAGGAAACTTGAACACCGGGGAGCTGTTTTTT.

The gene calls are TRBV7-9 and TRBJ1-5; D ambiguous. The CDR3 runs to 13 residues. Trimming took 5 bases from V and 5 from J, leaving 10 bases between them. Germline values: CDR1 SEHNR, CDR2 FQNEAQ (reference sequence). The CDR3 region is CASSHRVDQPQHF. Here the CDR3 DNA reads TGTGCCAGCAGCCACCGAGTGGATCAGCCCCAGCATTTT.

This clonotype was recorded many times. V is TRBV20-1 and J is TRBJ1-2, with 8 positions matching TRBD1. This CDR3 contains 15 residues. The germline V gene encodes CDR1 DFQATT and CDR2 SNEGSKA (reference sequence). Trimming removed 4 bases from V and 2 bases from J; junction bases left unmatched: 9. CDR3 loop: CSATLRGQENYGYTF. The CDR3 coding sequence is TGCAGTGCTACATTGAGGGGACAGGAGAACTATGGCTACACCTTC.

This clonotype was detected a few times. The V and J genes are TRBV7-8 and TRBJ2-7; either TRBD1 or TRBD2 may fit D (5 bases each). V dropped 5 bases and J dropped 3 bases, with 8 bases sitting between them. The CDR3 spans 12 residues. Germline values: CDR1 SGHVS, CDR2 FQNEAQ. CDR3 loop: CASSRGRYEQYF. The CDR3 nucleotides read TGTGCCAGCAGCAGGGGACGCTACGAGCAGTACTTC.

This clonotype was seen repeatedly, ten times or more. The chain has TRBV20-1 and TRBJ2-7; D may be TRBD1 (6 bases). In germline, CDR1 is DFQATT, CDR2 SNEGSKA (reference sequence). This CDR3 region has 13 residues. V lost 6 bases and J 0 bases, leaving 12 bases between the germline ends. The CDR3 sequence: CSAQDRSSYEQYF. CDR3 DNA sequence: TGCAGTGCCCAAGACAGGAGCTCCTACGAGCAGTACTTC.

The table lists this clonotype with many counts. The genes are TRBV5-1 and TRBJ2-7, with 8 bases matching TRBD1. The CDR3 spans 16 residues. V lost 4 bases, J lost 3 bases, and 12 bases stayed unmatched. Germline loops: CDR1 SGHRS, CDR2 YFSETQ. The CDR3 nucleotides are TGCGCCAGCAGCGATGGGACAGGCTCCACCGACTACGAGCAGTACTTC. Translated: CASSDGTGSTDYEQYF.

The rearrangement joins TRBV19 to TRBJ1-5; D gene ambiguous. This CDR3 region has 14 residues. V lost 5 bases, J lost 3 bases, and 11 bases lay in between. From germline, CDR1 is LNHDA and CDR2 SQIVND (reference sequence). CDR3 bases: TGTGCCAGTAGTGGTCAGGAGATCAATCAGCCCCAGCATTTT. It yields the protein CASSGQEINQPQHF.

This chain uses TRBV10-2 with TRBJ2-7; D not certain. Germline assignment: CDR1 WSHSY and CDR2 SAAADI. The CDR3 runs to 13 residues. V was pared by 5 bases and J by 4 bases, with 12 bases between. For the CDR3, the DNA is TGCGCCAGCAGTCGGGCCAGTGGGTACGAGCAGTACTTC. Protein: CASSRASGYEQYF.

This sequence joins TRBV2 and TRBJ2-5, with 10 positions matching TRBD2. Germline V gene data show CDR1 as SNHLY and CDR2 as FYNNEI. V trimming: 0 bases; J trimming: 2 bases; junction bases outside the gene matches: 3. The CDR3 length is 16 residues. The CDR3 region is CASSEAVLAGQETQYF. In DNA form, the CDR3 reads TGTGCCAGCAGTGAAGCGGTACTAGCGGGACAAGAGACCCAGTACTTC. The whole variable domain, filled in from reference TRBV2 and TRBJ2-5, reads EPEVTQTPSHQVTQMGQEVILRCVPISNHLYFYWYRQILGQKVEFLVSFYNNEISEKSEIFDDQFSVERPDGSNFTLKIRSTKLEDSAMYFCASSEAVLAGQETQYFGPGTRLLVL.

V gene TRBV7-3 combines with J gene TRBJ1-6; tentatively, D is TRBD1 (5 bases). Per the germline V gene, CDR1 is SGHTA and CDR2 is FQGTGA. Trimming cost V 2 bases and J 7 bases, with 9 bases left between them. The CDR3 is made up of 14 amino acids. This CDR3 reads CASSLDSKNSPLHF. The CDR3 coding sequence is TGTGCCAGCAGCTTAGACAGCAAGAATTCACCCCTCCACTTT.

This clonotype was picked up a small number of times. The chain recombines TRBV20-1 with TRBJ1-5; 8 bases align to TRBD1. CDR3 length: 13 residues. Germline-derived CDR1 and CDR2 are DFQATT and SNEGSKA (reference sequence). The junction had 6 bases not matched to a gene; V was cut back by 6 bases and J by 5 bases. CDR3 residues: CSARTGWDQPQHF. The CDR3 bases are TGCAGTGCCCGGACAGGGTGGGATCAGCCCCAGCATTTT.

The chain recombines TRBV20-1 with TRBJ2-5, with D hard to call. Germline CDR1 and CDR2: DFQATT and SNEGSKA (reference sequence). V was pared by 3 bases and J by 4 bases, with 15 bases between. CDR3 length equals 14 residues. CDR3 residues: CSARPSGGIETQYF. For the CDR3, the DNA is TGCAGTGCTAGGCCGTCTGGTGGGATAGAGACCCAGTACTTC.

In this sample, this clonotype turned up many times. The chain is built from TRBV2 and TRBJ1-2; TRBD1 might be the D (5 bases). Germline values: CDR1 SNHLY, CDR2 FYNNEI. This CDR3 has 12 amino acids. V shed 8 bases and J shed 7 bases, with 14 bases lying between them. CDR3 DNA: TGTGCCAGCCTTTTGGGACTGGGTGGCTACACCTTC. Translation gives CASLLGLGGYTF. Looking up the rest from reference TRBV2 and TRBJ1-2 gives the full variable domain: EPEVTQTPSHQVTQMGQEVILRCVPISNHLYFYWYRQILGQKVEFLVSFYNNEISEKSEIFDDQFSVERPDGSNFTLKIRSTKLEDSAMYFCASLLGLGGYTFGSGTRLTVV.

This clonotype was counted many times. The chain is built from TRBV5-1 and TRBJ2-5, with D possibly being TRBD1 (7 bases). The CDR3 extends over 14 amino acids. V lost 4 bases and J lost 5, with 15 bases in between. The germline V gene has CDR1 SGHRS and CDR2 YFSETQ. The CDR3 is CASSKTTGRETQYF. In DNA, the CDR3 is TGCGCCAGCAGCAAAACGACAGGGAGGGAGACCCAGTACTTC.

The table lists this clonotype with many counts. This rearrangement joins TRBV5-8 to TRBJ1-1; maybe TRBD1 (6 bases). The V end was cut by 3 bases, the J end by 6 bases, with 9 bases between. The CDR3 has 12 amino acids. The germline V gene has CDR1 SGHTS and CDR2 YDEGEE. CDR3 sequence reads: CASSSGVAEAFF. The CDR3, as DNA: TGTGCCAGCAGCTCAGGGGTTGCTGAAGCTTTCTTT.

This clonotype has a count of ten or more. The chain recombines TRBV5-6 with TRBJ1-1; TRBD1 might be the D (5 bases). CDR1 is SGHDT, CDR2 YYEEEE, per germline. The CDR3 extends over 15 amino acids. Trimming cost V 0 bases and J 5 bases, with 14 bases left between them. The CDR3 coding sequence is TGTGCCAGCAGCTTGGGCTGGGGCCAAAGGACTGAAGCTTTCTTT. Protein sequence: CASSLGWGQRTEAFF.

The V gene is TRBV7-2, the J gene TRBJ1-2, with TRBD1 matching over 7 bases. V was pared by 0 bases and J by 0 bases, with 4 bases of the junction left unmatched. Germline CDR1 is SGHTA and CDR2 is FQGNSA. The CDR3 length is 16 residues. The CDR3 loop reads CASSLAGTAPNYGYTF. In DNA form, the CDR3 reads TGTGCCAGCAGCTTAGCTGGGACAGCTCCTAACTATGGCTACACCTTC.

This clonotype turned up a few times. This chain connects TRBV3-1 to TRBJ1-4; no clear D gene. This CDR3 has 14 amino acids. The V end was cut by 4 bases, the J end by 8 bases, with 14 bases between. The germline CDR1 and CDR2 sequences are LGHDT and YNNKEL (reference sequence). The CDR3 loop reads CASSPKGVGEKLFF. CDR3 DNA sequence: TGTGCCAGCAGCCCTAAGGGTGTAGGGGAAAAACTGTTTTTT.

The chain uses TRBV7-2 and TRBJ1-2; 8 nucleotides match TRBD1. V dropped 4 bases and J dropped 5; count of bases not matched to a gene: 18. The CDR3 length is 18 residues. CDR1 and CDR2 (germline): SGHTA, FQGNSA. The chain's CDR3 is CASSSLNLETGGRYGYTF. The DNA of the CDR3 is TGTGCCAGCAGCTCCCTGAATTTAGAAACAGGGGGAAGGTATGGCTACACCTTC. Supplemented by reference TRBV7-2 and TRBJ1-2, the full variable domain reads GAGVSQSPSNKVTEKGKDVELRCDPISGHTALYWYRQSLGQGLEFLIYFQGNSAPDKSGLPSDRFSAERTGGSVSTLTIQRTQQEDSAVYLCASSSLNLETGGRYGYTFGSGTRLTVV.

This clonotype was recorded at least ten times. The rearrangement uses TRBV7-3 and TRBJ2-7; 7 bases are shared with TRBD2. The CDR3 loop spans 15 amino acids. The V gene's germline CDR1 is SGHTA and CDR2 FQGTGA. V gave up 1 base and J gave up 3 bases; unmatched junction bases: 6. CDR3 nucleotides: TGTGCCAGCAGCTTAATGAGCGGGGCCGACTACGAGCAGTACTTC. Translated: CASSLMSGADYEQYF.